This TCR beta chain was sequenced during a study of CD8 T cells in Susac syndrome (dated by TCRdb to the late 2010s). Context from the whole study: The study used repertoire sequencing to test whether antigen drove CD8+ T cell activation and differentiation in Susac syndrome. The study compared CD8+ T cell repertoire clonality among around 11 healthy donors, 14 Susac syndrome patients and about 16 multiple sclerosis patients.

RNA was extracted with the RNeasy kit and about 0.45 to 1 ug was reverse transcribed using random hexamers. TCR beta CDR3 regions were amplified with the immunoSEQ multiplex PCR assay covering 54 Vbeta and 13 Jbeta segments. To correct PCR amplification bias, a synthetic template baseline was used for both primer optimization and computational correction. The paper's processing steps were these. Only productive sequences were kept, with reads annotated to V, D and J genes according to IMGT and analyzed in immunoSEQ Analyzer. Clonality was calculated as one minus the Shannon entropy normalized by log2 of the number of productive unique sequences. For each patient and control, public and private clones were evaluated within the 100 most prevalent clones. A clone was defined as Susac-specific if it was absent from the healthy and MS cohorts, from 950 to 1,300 published viral clones and from other ImmuneACCESS disease sequences. TCRdb redid the processing of the public reads, applying fastp at Q25 and MiXCR, and retained in-frame beta chains. Each entry is one CDR3 protein sequence, shown with its most common DNA and genes. The V and J calls and clone size are TCRdb's, not the authors'. This sample holds over 350,000 distinct CDR3 sequences; 75% to 90% were observed only once. In total, the top ten clones hold 0.09% to 0.15% of the sample.

Peripheral blood CD8+ and CD4+ T cells from healthy donors, Susac syndrome patients and multiple sclerosis patients were profiled by high-throughput TCR beta sequencing. Treatment-naive patients with stable or active relapsing-remitting disease fulfilling revised McDonald criteria were used as multiple sclerosis controls. Bulk CD8+ and CD4+ T cells were purified by magnetic negative isolation, whereas CD8+ TEMRA cells were enriched by FACS. Blood was drawn into EDTA tubes, processed within 24 hours, and PBMCs were isolated by density gradient centrifugation. PBMCs destined for TCR sequencing were cryopreserved in liquid nitrogen and later thawed in a 37 °C water bath. A purity of at least 90% was achieved for sorted or isolated CD4+, CD8+ and CD8+ TEMRA cells. Overall study results and their limits: The number of individuals in the TCR sequencing and HLA analysis was recognized as being relatively small.

Concerning this clonotype: Its antigen is currently not known. Nothing much larger sits one base from this clone, and base qualities are not available.

V loses 3 bases at its end and J loses 2 bases; junction bases beyond the gene matches: 2. The germline V gene (reference sequence) sets CDR1 to MNHEY and CDR2 to SMNVEV. Inclusive of the bounding cysteine and phenylalanine, the CDR3 is 14 residues long. Of the read, only the CDR3 DNA is kept; its 42 bases are in frame from base 1. The chain employs TRBV27 and TRBJ2-7; 9 bases in between match TRBD2. This clonotype was sampled from a human donor with multiple sclerosis. Sequenced sample: CD8+ T cells from PBMCs. The CDR3 has the sequence CASSFIAGAYEQYF. DNA sequence: TGTGCCAGCAGTTTCATAGCGGGAGCCTACGAGCAGTACTTC.